Listed below are T cell receptor beta chains from one sample, sequenced in a study of T-cell reconstitution after alpha-beta-depleted transplantation in children. TCRdb fed the PCR reads into MiXCR, producing one record per CDR3 protein. The sample yields about 500,000 distinct CDR3 sequences, about 31% seen once. This specimen was PBMCs from the stem cell graft donor, taken from the stem cell graft. Source of these receptors: a human donor who donated a stem cell graft to a child with aplastic anemia. CDR3s include the opening cysteine and the closing phenylalanine or tryptophan. D genes are given only for firm matches. Part of the rows lack a size; the others show once, few, many or a class for expanded clones.

TRBD2	TRBJ2-3	few	TRBV19	14	CASGLAGWTDTQYF	TGTGCCAGTGGCCTAGCGGGATGGACAGATACGCAGTATTTT
TRBD2	TRBJ2-1	.	TRBV14	13	CASSQRLAGGMIF	TGTGCCAGCAGCCAACGACTAGCGGGAGGGATGATCTTC
TRBD1	TRBJ2-7	.	TRBV7-8	14	CASSADRVSYEQYF	TGTGCCAGCAGCGCCGACAGGGTATCCTACGAGCAGTACTTC
.	TRBJ1-1	.	TRBV4-2	14	CASSQENRGTEAFF	TGTGCCAGCAGCCAAGAAAATCGGGGCACTGAAGCTTTCTTT
TRBD2	TRBJ2-1	.	TRBV20-1	14	CSATGTRSYNEQFF	TGCAGTGCTACCGGGACTAGATCCTACAATGAGCAGTTCTTC
TRBD1	TRBJ1-1	few	TRBV12-3/TRBV12-4	17	CASSLGTGERMNTEAFF	TGTGCCAGCAGCCTCGGGACAGGGGAGAGGATGAACACTGAAGCTTTCTTT
.	TRBJ1-5	.	TRBV15	12	CATSERGKPQHF	TGTGCCACCAGCGAACGGGGAAAGCCCCAGCATTTT
.	TRBJ1-5	few	TRBV6-5	17	CASSYGEARYSNQPQHF	TGTGCCAGCAGTTACGGTGAGGCACGATATAGCAATCAGCCCCAGCATTTT
.	TRBJ2-5	few	TRBV20-1	15	CSARDKGGLWETQYF	TGCAGTGCTAGAGATAAGGGGGGATTGTGGGAGACCCAGTACTTC
TRBD1	TRBJ2-3	few	TRBV6-1	14	CASAGTGIIDTQYF	TGTGCCAGCGCGGGGACAGGGATTATAGATACGCAGTATTTT
.	TRBJ1-1	.	TRBV9	17	CASSAPAGGSVNTEAFF	TGTGCCAGCAGCGCTCCCGCTGGGGGATCGGTGAACACTGAAGCTTTCTTT
TRBD2	TRBJ2-1	few	TRBV18	16	CASSPKAGGPMDEQFF	TGTGCCAGCTCACCTAAGGCGGGAGGGCCGATGGATGAGCAGTTCTTC
TRBD2	TRBJ2-1	.	TRBV6-2/TRBV6-3	16	CASSYELAGGIDEQFF	TGTGCCAGCAGTTACGAACTAGCGGGAGGAATCGATGAGCAGTTCTTC
.	TRBJ2-5	few	TRBV10-3	15	CAISERVIGQETQYF	TGTGCCATCAGTGAGAGAGTGATTGGGCAAGAGACCCAGTACTTC
TRBD2	TRBJ2-2	.	TRBV28	15	CASSPSGSGTGELFF	TGTGCCAGCAGTCCCAGCGGGAGTGGGACCGGGGAGCTGTTTTTT
.	TRBJ1-1	few	TRBV18	14	CASTASGINTEAFF	TGTGCCAGCACCGCGTCGGGGATTAACACTGAAGCTTTCTTT
TRBD2	TRBJ2-1	.	TRBV4-1	17	CASSQAAGTRVNNEQFF	TGCGCCAGCAGCCAAGCCGCCGGGACTAGAGTTAACAATGAGCAGTTCTTC
.	TRBJ1-1	many	TRBV7-9	14	CASSLQGVNTEAFF	TGTGCCAGCAGCTTACAGGGTGTGAACACTGAAGCTTTCTTT
.	TRBJ1-5	.	TRBV7-2	13	CASSLASDQPQHF	TGTGCCAGCAGCTTAGCCTCAGATCAGCCCCAGCATTTT
TRBD2	TRBJ2-3	.	TRBV7-3	14	CASSPSGPRGTQYF	TGTGCCAGCAGCCCTAGCGGGCCGCGGGGTACGCAGTATTTT
.	TRBJ2-2	.	TRBV7-8	14	CASSFNRVTGELFF	TGTGCCAGCAGCTTTAACCGGGTCACCGGGGAGCTGTTTTTT
.	TRBJ2-7	.	TRBV4-3	15	CASSLRRGYTYEQYF	TGCGCCAGCAGCCTTCGCAGGGGTTACACCTACGAGCAGTACTTC
.	TRBJ2-7	few	TRBV19	12	CASSMSGYEQYF	TGTGCCAGTAGTATGTCCGGCTACGAGCAGTACTTC
.	TRBJ2-1	.	TRBV5-1	16	CASSLDVDGTYNEQFF	TGCGCCAGCAGCTTGGATGTCGACGGGACCTACAATGAGCAGTTCTTC
.	TRBJ1-4	.	TRBV4-3	14	CASSQATGYEKLFF	TGCGCCAGCAGCCAAGCAACAGGGTATGAAAAACTGTTTTTT
TRBD2	TRBJ2-2	few	TRBV4-1	18	CASSQASSGRADTGELFF	TGCGCCAGCAGCCAAGCGTCTAGCGGGAGGGCGGACACCGGGGAGCTGTTTTTT
.	TRBJ1-2	.	TRBV4-3	16	CASSQADRREGYGYTF	TGCGCCAGCAGCCAAGCTGACCGGAGGGAGGGCTATGGCTACACCTTC
.	TRBJ1-4	.	TRBV7-9	13	CASRQGVNEKLFF	TGTGCCAGCAGGCAGGGAGTTAATGAAAAACTGTTTTTT
.	TRBJ2-5	.	TRBV11-3	13	CASSATTQETQYF	TGTGCCAGCAGCGCAACCACCCAAGAGACCCAGTACTTC